This TCR beta chain stems from a study of beta chain features in type 1 diabetes listed by TCRdb under 2018. Regarding the study in general: Mean age, gender distribution, total cell number and subset yield were not different between patients and healthy donors. A total of 100 million to 140 million sorted cells were examined across all samples, and the number of cells per subset was strongly correlated with RNA yield. In the study, TCRB repertoires of sorted circulating CD4+ T cell subsets from recently diagnosed type 1 diabetes patients were compared with those of matched healthy donors. Regulatory and stem cell-like memory subsets were obtained from only 8 patients and roughly 8 healthy donors, while naive and central memory subsets were obtained from all 30 or so donors.

Each donor gave one peripheral blood draw, approximately 0.11 L on average, collected into heparinised tubes. Naive, central memory, regulatory and stem cell-like memory CD4+ T cells were sorted on a BD FACSAria II using a panel including CD45RO, CCR7, CD25, CD127, CD95 and CD27. A purity above 98% was achieved for all sorted populations. Right away, PBMCs were isolated by Lymphoprep density gradient centrifugation and were stained directly, with no culture step. So that batch effects would be minimized, each experiment stained and sorted samples in pairs, pairing one healthy donor with one patient. There are 14 amino acids in the CDR3, from cysteine to phenylalanine inclusive. The sequence is cut down to CDR3 DNA, 42 bases in frame from base 1. The V end loses 0 bases and the J end loses 4 bases, and a stretch of 11 bases separates them. CDR1 and CDR2 (SGDLS, YYNGEE) derive from the germline V gene.

All of the isolated RNA was reverse transcribed with the High Capacity cDNA Reverse Transcription Kit, so expressed TCRB transcripts were sequenced. Deep immunoSEQ sequencing was performed on naive, central memory and regulatory T cell samples, with an average of about 3.57 million total reads per sample. Sorted cells were lysed in RLT buffer and RNA was extracted with DNase-treated RNeasy Micro or Mini kits, depending on cell number. Each cell subset was processed on its own to prevent cross-contamination, while patient and healthy donor samples were processed together. TCRB sequences were amplified from cDNA with the immunoSEQ multiplex PCR, producing 87-bp fragments spanning the CDR3 region. Sequencing of the amplicons was performed on the Illumina HiSeq platform. For the original study's pipeline: PCR bias was computationally corrected using synthetic template baselines, reads within Hamming distance 2 were collapsed, and singletons that could not be merged were discarded. Reads were aligned against IMGT so that V, D and J genes, CDR3 length and insertions or deletions at six rearrangement sites could be assigned. Within each subset, clonotype counts were normalized to the number of sorted cells before true diversity and Gini coefficients were calculated with the tcR R package. Repertoire sharing was quantified using the overlap coefficient calculated on TCRB nucleotide sequences. TCRdb took over this immuneACCESS table, retaining in-frame rearrangements with V and J assigned. Such tables are incomplete; in checked studies, under half of the missing clones stem from an unresolved V gene, and the remainder is unexplained. That table supplies the V and J calls and clone size; D and trimming were determined from the DNA. The sample yields 300,000 or so clones; approximately 9.7% were counted once. The ten largest account for around 1% of the sample.

This clone was recorded a few times. Its antigen is not yet known. No per-base quality is available; no much larger clone lies one base away. General conclusions and limits of the study: HLA sub-analyses involved small numbers of individuals, so any influence of HLA type on TCRB rearrangement remained unresolved. PCR may preferentially amplify shorter templates, but because patient and control samples were amplified and corrected together, any resulting skew would affect both groups equally. The naive, central memory and regulatory TCRB repertoires appeared to resemble one another more closely among patients than among healthy donors. In all four CD4+ subsets, TCRB CDR3 length was moderately but significantly shorter in type 1 diabetes patients. Because cDNA was sequenced instead of genomic DNA, highly expressing activated cells could be over-represented, though the groups showed no difference in activation or CD3 levels. At VDJ recombination sites, type 1 diabetes patients had fewer insertions and more deleted nucleotides, which implies abnormalities in thymic rearrangement.

Sequenced input: central memory CD4+ T cells from blood. This TCR was recovered from a young man with type 1 diabetes. The rearrangement combines TRBV9 with TRBJ2-7; the D gene cannot be resolved reliably. At the DNA level, the sequence is TGTGCCAGCAGCGTAGGCCCAGTCCCTTACGAGCAGTACTTC. This yields the protein CASSVGPVPYEQYF.